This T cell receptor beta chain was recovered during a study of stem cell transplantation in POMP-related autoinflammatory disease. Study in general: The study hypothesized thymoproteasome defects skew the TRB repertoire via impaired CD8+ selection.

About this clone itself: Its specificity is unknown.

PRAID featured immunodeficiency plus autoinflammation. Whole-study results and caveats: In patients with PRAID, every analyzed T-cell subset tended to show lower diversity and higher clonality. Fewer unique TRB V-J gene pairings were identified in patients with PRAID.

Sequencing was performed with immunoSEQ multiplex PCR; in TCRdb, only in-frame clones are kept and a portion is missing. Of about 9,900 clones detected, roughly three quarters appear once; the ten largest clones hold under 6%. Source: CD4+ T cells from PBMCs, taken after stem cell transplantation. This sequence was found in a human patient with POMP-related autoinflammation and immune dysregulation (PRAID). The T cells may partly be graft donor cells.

This CDR3 reads CASSQGQLLGGGYTF. DNA for the CDR3: TGTGCCAGCAGCCAGGGACAGCTTCTGGGGGGAGGCTACACCTTC. The gene calls are TRBV3-1 (or the pseudogene TRBV3-2) and TRBJ1-2; the match to TRBD1 covers 7 bases. Germline CDR1 and CDR2: LGHDT and YNNKEL (reference sequence). The CDR3 runs to 15 residues. V trimming: 3 bases; J trimming: 8 bases; junction bases outside the gene matches: 12.